These T cell receptor beta chains were read from a single sample in a study of cytomegalovirus exposure and HLA in healthy donors. TCRdb keeps only in-frame clones here, not all; method: immunoSEQ multiplex PCR. The sample has about 160,000 clones, around three quarters seen once. The specimen sequenced was PBMCs. The receptors shown here come from a woman aged 40 to 50 in good health and CMV-seronegative. CDR3s include the opening cysteine and the closing phenylalanine or tryptophan. Each record gives: clone size, J gene, D gene, V gene, CDR3 protein, CDR3 DNA. The D gene is left open where the match is weak. Clone size, where shown, is once, few, many, or a class for clones that have expanded.

clone size: .; J gene: TRBJ1-4; D gene: .; V gene: TRBV2; CDR3 protein: CASMGYGTTGGKLFF; CDR3 DNA: TGTGCCAGCATGGGATACGGGACAACCGGCGGAAAACTGTTTTTT
clone size: .; J gene: TRBJ1-1; D gene: .; V gene: TRBV20-1; CDR3 protein: CSASRNTEAFF; CDR3 DNA: TGCAGTGCATCCAGGAACACTGAAGCTTTCTTT
clone size: .; J gene: TRBJ2-3; D gene: .; V gene: TRBV28; CDR3 protein: CASSSTSFKTDTQYF; CDR3 DNA: TGTGCCAGCAGTTCGACTAGTTTTAAGACAGATACGCAGTATTTT
clone size: .; J gene: TRBJ2-3; D gene: .; V gene: TRBV9; CDR3 protein: CASSRWEGTDTQYF; CDR3 DNA: TGTGCCAGCAGCCGGTGGGAGGGCACAGATACGCAGTATTTT
clone size: .; J gene: TRBJ1-5; D gene: .; V gene: TRBV30; CDR3 protein: CAWSAGSNIYQPQHF; CDR3 DNA: TGTGCCTGGAGTGCCGGGTCCAACATTTATCAGCCCCAGCATTTT
clone size: .; J gene: TRBJ2-3; D gene: .; V gene: TRBV10-3; CDR3 protein: CAILGGPTDTQYF; CDR3 DNA: TGTGCCATCTTAGGGGGACCCACAGATACGCAGTATTTT
clone size: .; J gene: TRBJ1-1; D gene: .; V gene: TRBV2; CDR3 protein: CASGGGNFLNTEAFF; CDR3 DNA: TGTGCCAGCGGGGGGGGAAACTTTCTGAACACTGAAGCTTTCTTT
clone size: .; J gene: TRBJ1-1; D gene: .; V gene: TRBV4-2; CDR3 protein: CASSPGQRDTEAFF; CDR3 DNA: TGTGCCAGCAGCCCTGGACAAAGGGACACTGAAGCTTTCTTT
clone size: .; J gene: TRBJ1-1; D gene: .; V gene: TRBV4-1; CDR3 protein: CASSQPDRFWSEAFF; CDR3 DNA: TGCGCCAGCAGCCAACCAGACAGATTTTGGAGTGAAGCTTTCTTT
clone size: .; J gene: TRBJ1-1; D gene: .; V gene: TRBV19; CDR3 protein: CASSTPGRLGTEAFF; CDR3 DNA: TGTGCCAGTAGTACGCCAGGGCGATTAGGCACTGAAGCTTTCTTT
clone size: .; J gene: TRBJ1-1; D gene: .; V gene: TRBV2; CDR3 protein: CARGGAWSTEAFF; CDR3 DNA: TGTGCCAGGGGGGGGGCTTGGAGCACTGAAGCTTTCTTT
clone size: .; J gene: TRBJ1-1; D gene: TRBD1; V gene: TRBV30; CDR3 protein: CAWAGTGFNIPGWDTEAFF; CDR3 DNA: TGTGCCTGGGCCGGGACAGGGTTTAATATACCAGGATGGGACACTGAAGCTTTCTTT
clone size: .; J gene: TRBJ1-5; D gene: TRBD1; V gene: TRBV25-1; CDR3 protein: CASSAQGENQPQHF; CDR3 DNA: TGTGCCAGCAGTGCCCAGGGGGAAAATCAGCCCCAGCATTTT
clone size: .; J gene: TRBJ2-5; D gene: .; V gene: TRBV5-1; CDR3 protein: CASSFTGSETQYF; CDR3 DNA: TGCGCCAGCAGCTTTACAGGGTCAGAGACCCAGTACTTC
clone size: few; J gene: TRBJ2-2; D gene: TRBD2; V gene: TRBV5-1; CDR3 protein: CASSILIAGTGELFF; CDR3 DNA: TGCGCCAGCAGCATCCTCATAGCGGGAACCGGGGAGCTGTTTTTT
clone size: .; J gene: TRBJ2-7; D gene: .; V gene: TRBV6-1; CDR3 protein: CASSEAIGGEQYF; CDR3 DNA: TGTGCCAGCAGTGAAGCGATCGGGGGCGAGCAGTACTTC
clone size: .; J gene: TRBJ2-7; D gene: TRBD1; V gene: TRBV9; CDR3 protein: CASSVAGTGGYEQYF; CDR3 DNA: TGTGCCAGCAGCGTAGCCGGGACAGGGGGCTACGAGCAGTACTTC
clone size: once; J gene: TRBJ2-1; D gene: TRBD2; V gene: TRBV7-9; CDR3 protein: CASSQTSGRANEQFF; CDR3 DNA: TGTGCCAGCAGCCAGACTAGCGGGAGGGCTAATGAGCAGTTCTTC
clone size: once; J gene: TRBJ2-4; D gene: .; V gene: TRBV2; CDR3 protein: CASSEQWPDGRGKNIQYF; CDR3 DNA: TGTGCCAGCAGTGAACAGTGGCCAGACGGACGGGGCAAAAACATTCAGTACTTC
clone size: .; J gene: TRBJ1-5; D gene: TRBD1; V gene: TRBV19; CDR3 protein: CASTVQGTSNQPQHF; CDR3 DNA: TGTGCCAGTACCGTACAGGGGACGAGCAATCAGCCCCAGCATTTT